This TCR beta chain stems from a study of radiation and T cells in renal cell carcinoma. Study details: Nephrectomy followed 15 Gy stereotactic body radiation by 4 weeks. Study-wide results and limits: No pretreatment tumor biopsies were available for baseline clonotypes. From baseline, blood top tumor clonotypes peaked at 2 weeks post-radiation.

This table comes from immunoSEQ multiplex PCR, and its TCRdb copy is limited to in-frame clones, with some not included. This sample yields more than 95,000 clones, of which approximately 78% are seen a single time; 3% belongs to the top ten. As for this clone: Its specificity is not known.

This sample's time point: baseline pretreatment blood. Treatment described: 15 Gy SBRT to primary tumor, nephrectomy 4 weeks later. Clear cell pathology was present in this patient's renal cell carcinoma. Trimming cost V 3 bases and J 8 bases, with 17 bases left between them. The CDR3 has 14 residues. Looked up from germline, CDR1 is SGHDT and CDR2 is YYEEEE. The input for sequencing was blood, taken from a patient whose treatment included radiotherapy and nephrectomy. J is TRBJ1-2 and V is TRBV5-6; possibly TRBD1 for D (6 bases). The receptor's source is a woman aged 55-69 years with renal cell carcinoma. The CDR3 bases are TGTGCCAGCAGCTCTGGACAGAGCTATTGGGGCTACACCTTC. Its translation: CASSSGQSYWGYTF.